The 24 T cell receptor beta chains in this list originate from one sample, sequenced in a study of T cell responses to AZD1222 COVID-19 vaccine. Profiled with immunoSEQ multiplex PCR; TCRdb holds only in-frame clones, not every one. The table records approximately 150,000 clones, about 90% of them present only once. This material consisted of peripheral blood, taken 28 days after the second dose of the MenACWY control vaccine. These receptor sequences come from an adult who received the MenACWY meningococcal vaccine as a control.

The chain carries TRBV5-1 and TRBJ2-5, with D possibly matching TRBD2 (6 bases). Per the germline V gene, CDR1 is SGHRS and CDR2 is YFSETQ. CDR3 length: 13 residues. Trimming pared 2 bases from V and 4 bases from J, leaving 9 bases between. DNA for the CDR3: TGCGCCAGCAGCTTCGGGGGTTCAGAGACCCAGTACTTC. As protein: CASSFGGSETQYF. The whole variable domain, filled in from reference TRBV5-1 and TRBJ2-5, reads KAGVTQTPRYLIKTRGQQVTLSCSPISGHRSVSWYQQTPGQGLQFLFEYFSETQRNKGNFPGRFSGRQFSNSRSEMNVSTLELGDSALYLCASSFGGSETQYFGPGTRLLVL.

This sequence joins TRBV7-9 and TRBJ1-1; 11 nucleotides align to TRBD1. Per the germline V gene, CDR1 is SEHNR and CDR2 is FQNEAQ (reference sequence). Germline trimming cut 4 bases from V and 3 bases from J; bases unmatched to any gene: 10. The CDR3 contains 17 residues. This CDR3 is CASSSRDRGNLDTEAFF. The DNA for the CDR3 is TGTGCCAGCAGCTCGCGGGACAGGGGGAATCTCGACACTGAAGCTTTCTTT.

The chain combines TRBV4-1 with TRBJ2-7; tentative D call: TRBD1 (6 bases). The CDR3 runs 17 residues. CDR1 and CDR2 from the germline V gene are MGHRA and YSYEKL. Trimming left V 0 bases short and J 0 bases short, with 15 bases between. The CDR3 DNA sequence: TGCGCCAGCAGCCAAGATGTTAGGGGGTCGAGCTCCTACGAGCAGTACTTC. It encodes CASSQDVRGSSSYEQYF.

The chain combines TRBV6-4 with TRBJ2-3, with D perhaps assigned TRBD1 or TRBD2 (5 bases each). Germline V gene sequence: CDR1 MRHNA, CDR2 SNTAGT. The V end was cut by 3 bases, the J end by 0 bases, with 10 bases between. The CDR3 runs to 15 residues. The CDR3 spells CASSEGESSTDTQYF. The CDR3 nucleotides are TGTGCCAGCAGTGAGGGGGAATCTAGCACAGATACGCAGTATTTT.

The chain is built from TRBV7-9 and TRBJ2-2; possibly TRBD1 for D (5 bases). This CDR3 has 16 residues. V dropped 1 base and J dropped 6 bases, with 15 bases sitting between them. Germline V gives CDR1 SEHNR, CDR2 FQNEAQ (reference sequence). The CDR3 loop reads CASSLVGSGPAGELFF. In DNA form, the CDR3 reads TGTGCCAGCAGCTTAGTAGGGTCAGGGCCCGCCGGGGAGCTGTTTTTT.

The chain has TRBV28 and TRBJ2-6, with D unresolved. Germline V gene lookup returns CDR1 MDHEN and CDR2 SYDVKM. The CDR3 totals 15 residues. Between the trimmed V and J ends, which lost 5 bases and 0 bases, there was a span of 8 bases. The DNA of the CDR3 is TGTGCCAGCAGTCTGGATCCCTCTGGGGCCAACGTCCTGACTTTC. It translates to CASSLDPSGANVLTF.

The chain links TRBV5-1 to TRBJ2-5, with TRBD2 identical over 10 bases. The CDR3 is 18 amino acids. The V gene's germline CDR1 is SGHRS and CDR2 YFSETQ. The V gene end was trimmed by 4 bases and the J gene end by 2 bases; junction bases not matched to a gene: 14. This CDR3 is CASSPGHTGTSVQETQYF. The CDR3 nucleotides are TGCGCCAGCAGCCCTGGGCATACCGGGACTAGCGTTCAAGAGACCCAGTACTTC.

The CDR3: CASSLKGVAPLKYEQYF. The CDR3 bases are TGTGCCAGCAGCTTAAAGGGTGTGGCACCCTTAAAGTACGAGCAGTACTTC. This chain links TRBV7-8 with TRBJ2-7; no firm D call. From germline, CDR1 is SGHVS and CDR2 FQNEAQ. The CDR3 runs 17 residues. V was trimmed by 2 bases and J by 4 bases, leaving 21 bases between them.

The genes are TRBV5-1 and TRBJ1-1; D remains unclear. The CDR3 spans 14 residues. Germline CDR1 and CDR2: SGHRS and YFSETQ. Between the trimmed V and J ends, which lost 5 bases and 3 bases, there was a span of 14 bases. The CDR3 protein is CASRLNYEDTEAFF. In DNA form, the CDR3 reads TGCGCCAGCAGGTTGAATTATGAGGACACTGAAGCTTTCTTT.

This sequence joins TRBV10-3 and TRBJ1-5, with 9 nucleotides matching TRBD1. Germline V gene sequence: CDR1 ENHRY, CDR2 SYGVKD. V lost 5 bases to trimming and J lost 2 bases; unmatched junction nucleotides: 1. CDR3 length: 14 residues. The DNA of the CDR3 is TGTGCCATCAGTAGGACAGGGGGCAATCAGCCCCAGCATTTT. Translation: CAISRTGGNQPQHF.

J is TRBJ1-4 and V is TRBV21-1; whether TRBD1, the table's D call, matches the DNA was not checked. TRBV21-1 is a documented pseudogene. CDR3 length: 13 amino acids. The CDR3 DNA follows: TGTGCCAGGAAAGACAGGGAAAATGAAAAACTGTTTTTT. Its translation: CARKDRENEKLFF.

V usage is TRBV28 and J usage is TRBJ1-2; 9 nucleotides agree with TRBD1. Germline CDR1 reads MDHEN; CDR2 reads SYDVKM. V was clipped by 5 bases and J by 4 bases; unmatched bases: 11. This CDR3 spans 16 amino acids. CDR3 DNA: TGTGCCAGCAGTATCATCGGGACAGGGATCAGCTATGGCTACACCTTC. Translation: CASSIIGTGISYGYTF.

This chain connects TRBV7-2 to TRBJ2-2; 9 positions agree with TRBD2. This CDR3 is 16 amino acids long. Germline V gene lookup returns CDR1 SGHTA and CDR2 FQGNSA. V shed 1 base and J 3 bases; nucleotides not matched to a gene: 3. For the CDR3, the DNA is TGTGCCAGCAGCTTAGTAGCGGGAGCTGACACCGGGGAGCTGTTTTTT. It encodes CASSLVAGADTGELFF.

The chain combines TRBV6-5 with TRBJ2-7, with TRBD1 matching 7 bases. Germline-derived CDR1 and CDR2 are MNHEY and SVGAGI. The junction had 1 base not matched to a gene; V was cut back by 5 bases and J by 6 bases. This CDR3 is 11 amino acids long. The CDR3 DNA follows: TGTGCCAGCAGTCCAGGGGGCGAGCAGTACTTC. Encoded protein: CASSPGGEQYF.

This sequence joins TRBV28 and TRBJ1-1; D is unclear. CDR1 is MDHEN, CDR2 SYDVKM, per germline. V lost 6 bases to trimming and J lost 1 base, with 6 bases between them. This CDR3 comprises 12 residues. The CDR3 spells CASRWRNTEAFF. The CDR3 DNA follows: TGTGCCAGCAGATGGCGGAACACTGAAGCTTTCTTT.

This rearrangement joins TRBV15 to TRBJ1-2; no clear D gene. Trimming removed 0 bases at V and 8 bases at J, with 13 bases between. Germline V CDR1 and CDR2: LNHNV, YYDKDF (reference sequence). The CDR3 is 14 amino acids. Here the CDR3 DNA reads TGTGCCACCAGCAGAGATCTGGTCGGAAGGGGCTACACCTTC. Translating gives CATSRDLVGRGYTF.

The rearrangement uses TRBV2 and TRBJ2-7; no clear D. There are 11 residues in the CDR3. Per germline, CDR1 SNHLY and CDR2 FYNNEI. Trimming took off 3 bases at V and 9 bases at J, with 9 bases between the two ends. The DNA of the CDR3 is TGTGCCAGCAGTGAGGGCGGCCTGCAGTACTTC. Translation: CASSEGGLQYF.

This chain links TRBV3-1 (or the pseudogene TRBV3-2) with TRBJ2-3; possibly TRBD2 for D (5 bases). Germline V gene data show CDR1 as LGHDT and CDR2 as YNNKEL (reference sequence). Between the trimmed V and J ends, which lost 2 bases and 6 bases, there was a span of 15 bases. This CDR3 is 15 amino acids long. The CDR3 bases are TGTGCCAGCAGCCAACAAGGGTCCGGACTGGATACGCAGTATTTT. Protein: CASSQQGSGLDTQYF.

The V call is TRBV18, the J call TRBJ2-3; D gene ambiguous. V gave up 3 bases and J gave up 0 bases, with 10 bases separating them. Germline V gives CDR1 KGHSH, CDR2 LQKENI. The CDR3 loop spans 15 amino acids. CDR3 in amino acids: CASSPGFASTDTQYF. CDR3 nucleotide sequence: TGTGCCAGCTCACCCGGTTTCGCTAGCACAGATACGCAGTATTTT.

The chain combines TRBV9 with TRBJ1-5, with TRBD1 as a possible D gene (6 bases). The germline gives CDR1 SGDLS, CDR2 YYNGEE. Trimming removed 4 bases at V and 3 bases at J, with 14 bases between. This CDR3 region has 15 residues. CDR3 DNA: TGTGCCAGCAGCCCCTGGGCGGGGGCCAATCAGCCCCAGCATTTT. Amino acids: CASSPWAGANQPQHF.

The V and J genes are TRBV6-1 and TRBJ2-1; D perhaps matches TRBD1 (5 bases). With 1 base removed from V and 8 bases from J, the gap between germline ends came to 6 bases. The CDR3 extends over 12 amino acids. CDR1 and CDR2 from the germline V gene are MNHNS and SASEGT. CDR3 amino acids: CASSEVGDEQFF. The CDR3 nucleotides read TGTGCCAGCAGTGAAGTAGGGGATGAGCAGTTCTTC.

This clone was found a few times. The V gene is TRBV21-1, the J gene TRBJ2-7; the table's D gene call, TRBD1, was not cross checked with the DNA. TRBV21-1 is recorded as a pseudogene. The CDR3 covers 19 residues. CDR3 bases: TGTGCCAGCACCCATCAAAAGGGGACAGCTTCGCCCCAGGCTTACGAGCAGTACTTC. This codes for CASTHQKGTASPQAYEQYF.

The CDR3 nucleotides are TGTGCCAGCAGTTCTCATGGACAGGGAAACAAATGGCCCCAGCATTTT. Translation: CASSSHGQGNKWPQHF. The chain has TRBV28 and TRBJ1-5; 8 bases line up with TRBD1. The trim removed 4 bases at V and 9 bases at J, leaving 14 bases unmatched. The CDR3 runs to 16 residues. Germline values: CDR1 MDHEN, CDR2 SYDVKM.

The rearrangement links TRBV11-2 to TRBJ1-4; TRBD1 agrees at 11 bases. This CDR3 has 14 residues. Germline CDR1 and CDR2: SGHAT and FQNNGV. The junction had 3 bases not matched to a gene; V was cut back by 5 bases and J by 7 bases. CDR3 amino acids: CASSPDRGREKLFF. In nucleotides, the CDR3 is TGTGCCAGCAGCCCGGACAGGGGGCGTGAAAAACTGTTTTTT.